A selection of T cell receptor beta chains follows, all from one sample in a study of graft-versus-host responses after intestinal transplantation. Assay used: immunoSEQ multiplex PCR; TCRdb lists only in-frame clones, some missing. The data hold just under 65,000 clones, with around 90% observed a single time. The material was ileum tissue, obtained 350 to 400 days after transplant. All receptors derive from a human patient who received an intestinal transplant, so some T cells may come from the graft donor. Each CDR3 is given with its conserved first and last residue. The D gene is left open where the match is weak. Part of the rows lack a size; the others show once, few, many or a class for expanded clones.

TRBJ1-1,11,NA,TRBV13,NA,TGTGCCAGCAGCTTAAACACTGAAGCTTTCTTT,CASSLNTEAFF
TRBJ2-7,11,NA,TRBV6-6,NA,TGTGCCAGCAGTGCCGCTCCGGAGCAGTACTTC,CASSAAPEQYF
TRBJ1-5,14,TRBD1,TRBV6-6,NA,TGTGCCAGCAGCTACGAGACAGGGAATCAGCCCCAGCATTTT,CASSYETGNQPQHF
TRBJ2-1,12,NA,TRBV2,NA,TGTGCCAGCAGAGAAACAGGGACTGAGCAGTTCTTC,CASRETGTEQFF
TRBJ1-6,15,NA,TRBV13,NA,TGTGCCAGCAGCTTATCGGCAGGGATAAATTCACCCCTCCACTTT,CASSLSAGINSPLHF
TRBJ1-6,14,NA,TRBV2,NA,TGTGCCAGCAGTCGGACTCCCCAGGGTTCACCCCTCCACTTT,CASSRTPQGSPLHF
TRBJ2-3,15,NA,TRBV7-7,NA,TGTGCTAGCAGCTTAGGCGTGGGGTTCACAGATACGCAGTATTTT,CASSLGVGFTDTQYF
TRBJ2-5,14,TRBD2,TRBV5-1,NA,TGCGCCAGCAGCTTGAGCGGGGTGCAAGAGACCCAGTACTTC,CASSLSGVQETQYF
TRBJ2-1,16,NA,TRBV19,NA,TGTGCCAGTAGTCAAGGTGCCGTGGGGGAGAACGGTGAGCAGTTCTTC,CASSQGAVGENGEQFF
TRBJ1-3,15,NA,TRBV6-5,NA,TGTGCCAGCAGTTACGGAGTAAGCTCTGGAAACACCATATATTTT,CASSYGVSSGNTIYF
TRBJ2-6,15,NA,TRBV19,NA,TGTGCCAGTAGGGTCGGTAGGGCAGGGGCCAACGTCCTGACTTTC,CASRVGRAGANVLTF
TRBJ1-4,12,NA,TRBV28,NA,TGTGCCAGCAGTTTAAGGCAGGAAAAACTGTTTTTT,CASSLRQEKLFF
TRBJ2-1,13,TRBD2,TRBV5-1,NA,TGCGCCAGCAGGCTAGCGGGAGGGAATGAGCAGTTCTTC,CASRLAGGNEQFF
TRBJ2-5,14,NA,TRBV2,NA,TGTGCCAGCAGTGGGGTTTTGACCCAAGAGACCCAGTACTTC,CASSGVLTQETQYF
TRBJ1-1,13,NA,TRBV27,NA,TGTGCCAGCAAAGCCCTAGGGGGCACTGAAGCTTTCTTT,CASKALGGTEAFF
TRBJ2-4,14,NA,TRBV6-4,NA,TGTGCCAGCAGTGACCGTAGGGCAGAGAACATTCAGTACTTC,CASSDRRAENIQYF
TRBJ2-7,19,TRBD2,TRBV7-2,NA,TGTGCCAGCAGCTTAAAGCCTAGGGCACTAGCGGACTACTCCTACGAGCAGTACTTC,CASSLKPRALADYSYEQYF
TRBJ2-5,15,NA,TRBV7-3,once,TGTGCCAGCAGCTCAAACGCCGGTCCCCAAGAGACCCAGTACTTC,CASSSNAGPQETQYF
TRBJ2-1,13,NA,TRBV12-5,once,TGTGCTAGTGGTTTGGCTATCAACAATGAGCAGTTCTTC,CASGLAINNEQFF
TRBJ2-3,14,NA,TRBV13,NA,TGTGCCAGCACCCTGGAAGGGTCCACAGATACGCAGTATTTT,CASTLEGSTDTQYF
TRBJ2-2,14,NA,TRBV4-1,once,TGCGCCAGCAGCCAAGCGCAAGGGGCCGGGGAGCTGTTTTTT,CASSQAQGAGELFF
TRBJ2-3,12,NA,TRBV5-1,NA,TGCGCCAGCAGCCCGAGCACAGATACGCAGTATTTT,CASSPSTDTQYF
TRBJ2-5,13,NA,TRBV7-2,NA,TGTGCCAGCAGCTTATTTTCAGAAGAGACCCAGTACTTC,CASSLFSEETQYF
TRBJ1-3,16,TRBD1,TRBV5-1,NA,TGCGCCAGCAGCGAAGTACAGGGGTGCTCTGGAAACACCATATATTTT,CASSEVQGCSGNTIYF
TRBJ2-2,18,TRBD2,TRBV4-1,once,TGCGCCAGCAGCCAAGAACTGGAGCTAGCGGGGTTCGCCGGGGAGCTGTTTTTT,CASSQELELAGFAGELFF
TRBJ1-2,13,NA,TRBV18,NA,TGTGCCAGCTCACCAGCCCAGGGCGTGGGCTACACCTTC,CASSPAQGVGYTF
TRBJ2-5,13,NA,TRBV7-9,NA,TGTGCCAGCAGTGGGGGGGCCCGGGAGACCCAGTACTTC,CASSGGARETQYF
TRBJ2-7,15,TRBD2,TRBV9,NA,TGTGCCAGCAGCGTAGGTCCGGGGGGTCACTACGAGCAGTACTTC,CASSVGPGGHYEQYF
TRBJ2-5,17,NA,TRBV18,NA,TGTGCCAGCTCACCACCGAGTATGAGGAGCAGAATTGAGACCCAGTACTTC,CASSPPSMRSRIETQYF
TRBJ2-3,13,NA,TRBV28,NA,TGTGCCAGCAGCCCCCCATCGACAGATACGCAGTATTTT,CASSPPSTDTQYF
TRBJ2-3,18,TRBD2,TRBV11-2,NA,TGTGCCAGCAGCTCCAAGCCTCTAGCGGGGGGACCCACAGATACGCAGTATTTT,CASSSKPLAGGPTDTQYF
TRBJ1-1,14,NA,TRBV6-1,NA,TGTGCCAGCAGTGAGCGCAGGGTAGACACTGAAGCTTTCTTT,CASSERRVDTEAFF
TRBJ1-5,13,NA,TRBV18,NA,TGTGCCAGCTCACCAGAGGGTTATCAGCCCCAGCATTTT,CASSPEGYQPQHF
TRBJ2-7,13,NA,TRBV6-1,NA,TGTGCCAGCAGTGAACGACAGGTTTACGAGCAGTACTTC,CASSERQVYEQYF
TRBJ2-7,15,TRBD1,TRBV28,NA,TGTGCCAGCAGTTTCTTCGGACAGGGGGCGGACGAGCAGTACTTC,CASSFFGQGADEQYF
TRBJ2-1,16,TRBD1,TRBV5-1,NA,TGCGCCAGCAGCCATTGGGACAGGTACACCTACAATGAGCAGTTCTTC,CASSHWDRYTYNEQFF
TRBJ1-6,15,TRBD1,TRBV9,NA,TGTGCCAGCAGCGTACAGACAGGGGGTGGGTCACCCCTCCACTTT,CASSVQTGGGSPLHF
TRBJ2-7,14,NA,TRBV5-1,NA,TGCGCCAGCAGTTTGGACTGGTCTCTGAGGGAGCAGTACTTC,CASSLDWSLREQYF
TRBJ2-5,15,NA,TRBV25-1,few,TGTGCCAGCAGTGTGGGGGCAACGGGGGGAAAGACCCAGTACTTC,CASSVGATGGKTQYF
TRBJ2-7,16,NA,TRBV9,once,TGTGCCAGCAGCCCAGAGGTAGGACTACCTCGATACGAGCAGTACTTC,CASSPEVGLPRYEQYF
TRBJ2-3,14,NA,TRBV7-6,NA,TGTGCCAGCAGCTTGCCCGGCCCGGGAGATACGCAGTATTTT,CASSLPGPGDTQYF
TRBJ2-7,14,NA,TRBV19,NA,TGTGCCAGCTCTGGAGGAGCTGGCCCTTACGAGCAGTACTTC,CASSGGAGPYEQYF
TRBJ1-1,13,NA,TRBV2,NA,TGTGCCAGCATGGCCAGGGCGAACACTGAAGCTTTCTTT,CASMARANTEAFF
TRBJ2-1,11,NA,TRBV7-9,NA,TGTGCCAGCAGCTCCCACAATGAGCAGCTCTTC,CASSSHNEQLF
TRBJ2-2,14,NA,TRBV15,NA,TGTGCCACCAAGGGAAGGGGGGGCACCGGGGAGCTGTTTTTT,CATKGRGGTGELFF
TRBJ2-2,13,NA,TRBV7-2,NA,TGTGCCAGCAGCTTAGAAGTGGGCGGGGAGCTGTTTTTT,CASSLEVGGELFF
TRBJ2-7,13,NA,TRBV5-6,NA,TGTGCCAGCAGCTTGGCCAGACAGGAAGAGCAGTACTTC,CASSLARQEEQYF
TRBJ2-7,13,NA,TRBV4-1,once,TGCGCCAGCAGCCAAGATCTTGGTTGGGAGCAGTACTTC,CASSQDLGWEQYF
TRBJ2-2,16,TRBD2,TRBV5-6,NA,TGTGCCAGCAGCTTGGAACTAGCGGGAGGGACCGGGGAGCTGTTTTTT,CASSLELAGGTGELFF
TRBJ2-1,12,NA,TRBV5-1,NA,TGCGCCAGCAGCTTTAGCCCAGGAGAGCAGTTCTTC,CASSFSPGEQFF
TRBJ2-3,13,NA,TRBV11-2,NA,TGTGCCAGCAGCTTAGCACTTCCAGATACGCAGTATTTT,CASSLALPDTQYF